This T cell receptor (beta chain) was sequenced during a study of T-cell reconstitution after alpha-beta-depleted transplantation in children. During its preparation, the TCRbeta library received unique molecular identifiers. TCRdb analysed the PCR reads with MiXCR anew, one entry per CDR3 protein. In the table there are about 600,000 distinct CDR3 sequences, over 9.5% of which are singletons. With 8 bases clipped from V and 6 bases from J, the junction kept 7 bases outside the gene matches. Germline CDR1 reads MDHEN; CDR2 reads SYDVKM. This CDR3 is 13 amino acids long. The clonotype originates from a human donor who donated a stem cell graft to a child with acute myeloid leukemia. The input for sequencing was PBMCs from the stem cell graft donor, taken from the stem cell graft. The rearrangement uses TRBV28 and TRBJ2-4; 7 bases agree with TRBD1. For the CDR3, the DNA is TGTGCCAGCCTGGGACAGAGGCGAAACATTCAGTACTTC. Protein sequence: CASLGQRRNIQYF.